Shown below are 19 T cell receptor beta chains from a single sample sequenced in a study of T cells in localized non-small cell lung cancer. TCRdb's table, derived via immunoSEQ multiplex PCR, lists solely in-frame clones and lacks some. The data hold around 26,000 clones, with 81% observed a single time. This material consisted of peripheral blood, taken before any cancer treatment. These receptor sequences come from a man aged 40 to 69 with stage III squamous cell lung carcinoma.

The DNA for the CDR3 is TGCGCCAGCAGCTCGTTTAGGGACATCTCCTACAATGAGCAGTTCTTC. This translates into CASSSFRDISYNEQFF. V is TRBV5-1 and J is TRBJ2-1; a weak D match, TRBD1 (6 bases). Per germline, CDR1 SGHRS and CDR2 YFSETQ. The CDR3 spans 16 residues. V was pared by 3 bases and J by 0 bases, with 13 bases between.

The V gene is TRBV19, the J gene TRBJ1-1; no firm D call. The CDR3 extends over 13 amino acids. V lost 6 bases and J lost 6, with 14 bases in between. Germline V gene lookup returns CDR1 LNHDA and CDR2 SQIVND (reference sequence). The CDR3 sequence: CASRQAGTPEAFF. CDR3 nucleotide sequence: TGTGCCAGTAGGCAAGCAGGCACCCCTGAAGCTTTCTTT.

The J gene is TRBJ2-1, the V gene TRBV2; 13 nucleotides line up with TRBD2. The CDR3 has 15 amino acids. Germline V lookup: CDR1 SNHLY, CDR2 FYNNEI. The trim removed 5 bases at V and 4 bases at J, leaving 2 bases unmatched. CDR3 nucleotides: TGTGCCAGCAGTCGACTAGCGGGGGGATACAATGAGCAGTTCTTC. This encodes CASSRLAGGYNEQFF.

The gene calls are TRBV6-6 and TRBJ1-5; a possible D gene is TRBD1 (5 bases). The CDR3 spans 14 residues. Looked up from germline, CDR1 is MNHNY and CDR2 is SVGAGI (reference sequence). The V end was cut by 2 bases, the J end by 7 bases, with 12 bases between. CDR3 protein: CASSYGQGGQPQHF. As DNA, the CDR3 is TGTGCCAGCAGTTACGGTCAGGGAGGGCAGCCCCAGCATTTT.

The chain uses TRBV2 and TRBJ2-1; the D is unclear. The CDR3 is 10 amino acids. V lost 7 bases, J lost 8 bases, and 6 bases lay in between. In germline, CDR1 is SNHLY, CDR2 FYNNEI. The CDR3 sequence: CASTGDEQFF. CDR3 sequence (DNA): TGTGCCAGCACTGGGGATGAGCAGTTCTTC.

The genes are TRBV7-8 and TRBJ2-5; D is unresolved. The CDR3 contains 11 residues. Trimming stripped 8 bases from V and 5 bases from J, with 9 bases between. Per the germline V gene, CDR1 is SGHVS and CDR2 is FQNEAQ. The CDR3: CASGPRETQYF. The CDR3 DNA is TGTGCCAGCGGACCCAGGGAGACCCAGTACTTC.

The chain uses TRBV19 and TRBJ1-5; no firm D call. Germline loops: CDR1 LNHDA, CDR2 SQIVND (reference sequence). With 7 bases removed from V and 1 base from J, the gap between germline ends came to 11 bases. The CDR3 runs to 14 residues. CDR3 coding DNA: TGTGCCAGTAAGAGGGCGGGAAGCAATCAGCCCCAGCATTTT. Protein product: CASKRAGSNQPQHF.

The gene calls are TRBV6-6 and TRBJ2-3, with D unclear. Trimming removed 2 bases from V and 1 base from J, with 4 bases in between. The germline V gene encodes CDR1 MNHNY and CDR2 SVGAGI (reference sequence). This CDR3 has 13 residues. CDR3 coding DNA: TGTGCCAGCAGTTACACGGGCACAGATACGCAGTATTTT. Encoded protein: CASSYTGTDTQYF.

The V call is TRBV7-9, the J call TRBJ1-6, with unresolved D. The CDR3 runs to 14 residues. From germline, CDR1 is SEHNR and CDR2 FQNEAQ (reference sequence). The germline V and J ends were trimmed by 4 bases and 9 bases, with 13 bases remaining between them. The DNA of the CDR3 is TGTGCCAGCAGCTCAGAACGGGGAACTTCACCCCTCCACTTT. It codes for CASSSERGTSPLHF.

The chain links TRBV4-2 to TRBJ2-2; 9 bases map to TRBD1. The J segment lost 4 bases and the V segment lost 0 bases, leaving 9 bases of the junction unmatched. This CDR3 comprises 18 residues. Per germline, CDR1 LGHNA and CDR2 YNFKEQ. The CDR3 sequence: CASSQDPTGTGTTGELFF. CDR3 nucleotides: TGTGCCAGCAGCCAAGACCCCACCGGGACAGGGACCACCGGGGAGCTGTTTTTT.

The rearrangement uses TRBV19 and TRBJ2-1; TRBD2 matches 9 bases. V dropped 0 bases and J dropped 4; count of bases not matched to a gene: 4. CDR3 length equals 16 residues. Germline assignment: CDR1 LNHDA and CDR2 SQIVND (reference sequence). The CDR3 loop is CASSIDLSGGYNEQFF. The CDR3 nucleotides read TGTGCCAGTAGTATAGATCTCAGCGGGGGGTACAATGAGCAGTTCTTC.

The rearrangement uses TRBV11-2 and TRBJ1-5; no reliable D call. CDR1 SGHAT and CDR2 FQNNGV come from the germline V gene. Trimming took off 4 bases at V and 3 bases at J, with 13 bases between the two ends. The CDR3 totals 15 residues. The chain's CDR3 is CASSSGRGPNQPQHF. In DNA, the CDR3 is TGTGCCAGCAGCTCGGGCCGGGGTCCCAATCAGCCCCAGCATTTT. Drawing the rest from reference TRBV11-2 and TRBJ1-5, the complete variable domain is EAGVAQSPRYKIIEKRQSVAFWCNPISGHATLYWYQQILGQGPKLLIQFQNNGVVDDSQLPKDRFSAERLKGVDSTLKIQPAKLEDSAVYLCASSSGRGPNQPQHFGDGTRLSIL.

CDR3 region: CASSQETIYSYEQYF. As DNA, the CDR3 is TGCGCCAGCAGCCAAGAAACCATCTACTCCTACGAGCAGTACTTC. The chain combines TRBV4-1 with TRBJ2-7; D is unclear. The CDR3 contains 15 residues. The V gene lost 0 bases and the J gene lost 0 bases, with 9 bases spanning the gap. CDR1 and CDR2 from the germline V gene are MGHRA and YSYEKL.

In its sample, this clone was seen once. This rearrangement joins TRBV27 to TRBJ2-3; TRBD2 matches 11 bases. The V segment lost 2 bases and the J segment 5 bases; nucleotides outside the gene matches: 6. The CDR3 has 16 amino acids. From germline, CDR1 is MNHEY and CDR2 SMNVEV (reference sequence). Written as DNA, the CDR3 is TGTGCCAGCAGTTTAACCCTAGCGGGGGGAGGAGATACGCAGTATTTT. This translates into CASSLTLAGGGDTQYF.

The CDR3 sequence is CASSFTPYEQYV. CDR3 coding DNA: TGTGCCAGCAGTTTCACACCTTACGAGCAGTACGTC. V is TRBV6-5 and J is TRBJ2-7; D is undetermined. The CDR3 loop spans 12 amino acids. The V gene's germline CDR1 is MNHEY and CDR2 SVGAGI. The V and J ends lost 4 bases and 4 bases respectively, with 8 bases between them.

The DNA for the CDR3 is TGTGCCAGTAGTAGGGACAGGGATCAGCCCCAGCATTTT. It is translated as CASSRDRDQPQHF. This sequence joins TRBV19 and TRBJ1-5; TRBD1 agrees at 9 bases. Germline-derived CDR1 and CDR2 are LNHDA and SQIVND (reference sequence). V dropped 4 bases and J dropped 5; count of bases not matched to a gene: 0. The CDR3 contains 13 residues.

The chain links TRBV11-2 to TRBJ2-5; no reliable D call. From germline, CDR1 is SGHAT and CDR2 FQNNGV. Deletions cut 0 bases from V and 4 bases from J, with 12 bases between. The CDR3 runs 15 residues. The CDR3 DNA follows: TGTGCCAGCAGCTTAGATGGGCTCAAAGGAGAGACCCAGTACTTC. The encoded protein is CASSLDGLKGETQYF.

V and J are TRBV2 and TRBJ2-6; D tentatively fits TRBD1 or TRBD2 (5 bases each). The CDR3 totals 15 residues. Germline V gives CDR1 SNHLY, CDR2 FYNNEI. V was trimmed by 8 bases and J by 2 bases, leaving 13 bases between them. The DNA of the CDR3 is TGTGCCAGCTGGGACGGACGAACTGGGGCCAACGTCCTGACTTTC. The encoded protein is CASWDGRTGANVLTF.

The chain couples TRBV11-2 to TRBJ2-1; D remains unclear. CDR1 and CDR2 (germline): SGHAT, FQNNGV. V lost 3 bases, J lost 6 bases, and 12 bases lay in between. This CDR3 has 14 amino acids. In DNA form, the CDR3 reads TGTGCCAGCAGCTTTGGGGATAAAACCAATGAGCAGTTCTTC. It specifies CASSFGDKTNEQFF.